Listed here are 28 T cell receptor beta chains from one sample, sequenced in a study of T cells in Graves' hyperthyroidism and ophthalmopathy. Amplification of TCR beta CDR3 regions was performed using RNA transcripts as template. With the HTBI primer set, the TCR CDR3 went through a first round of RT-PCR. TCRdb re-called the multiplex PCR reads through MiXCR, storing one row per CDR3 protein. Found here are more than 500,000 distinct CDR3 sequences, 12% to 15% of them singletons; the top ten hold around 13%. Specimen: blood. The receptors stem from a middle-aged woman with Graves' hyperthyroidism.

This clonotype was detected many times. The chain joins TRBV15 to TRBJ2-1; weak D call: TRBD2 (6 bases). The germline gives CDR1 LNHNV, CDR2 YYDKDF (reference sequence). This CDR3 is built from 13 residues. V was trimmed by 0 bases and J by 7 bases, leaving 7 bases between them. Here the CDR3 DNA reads TGTGCCACCAGCAGAGAAAGCGGGAATGAGCAGTTCTTC. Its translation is CATSRESGNEQFF.

The CDR3 DNA follows: TGTGCCAGCAGCCGCGGGACTAGTTCAAGCTCCTACGAGCAGTACTTC. This translates into CASSRGTSSSSYEQYF. The V call is TRBV12-3 or TRBV12-4, the J call TRBJ2-7; 8 nucleotides align to TRBD2. V was clipped by 6 bases and J by 0 bases; unmatched bases: 10. The length of the CDR3 is 16 residues.

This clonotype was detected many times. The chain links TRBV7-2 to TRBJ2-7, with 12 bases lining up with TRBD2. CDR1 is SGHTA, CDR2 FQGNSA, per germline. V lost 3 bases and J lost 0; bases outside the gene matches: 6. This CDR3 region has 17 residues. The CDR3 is CASSFYGLAGISYEQYF. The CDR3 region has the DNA TGTGCCAGCAGCTTCTATGGACTAGCGGGGATCTCCTACGAGCAGTACTTC. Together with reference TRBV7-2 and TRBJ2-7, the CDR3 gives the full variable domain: GAGVSQSPSNKVTEKGKDVELRCDPISGHTALYWYRQSLGQGLEFLIYFQGNSAPDKSGLPSDRFSAERTGGSVSTLTIQRTQQEDSAVYLCASSFYGLAGISYEQYFGPGTRLTVT.

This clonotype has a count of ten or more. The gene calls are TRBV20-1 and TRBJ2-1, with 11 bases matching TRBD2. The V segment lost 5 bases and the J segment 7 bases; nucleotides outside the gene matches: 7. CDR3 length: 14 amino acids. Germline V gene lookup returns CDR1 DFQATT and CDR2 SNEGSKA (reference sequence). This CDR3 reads CSAVGLAGSNEQFF. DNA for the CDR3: TGCAGTGCTGTCGGACTAGCGGGCTCGAATGAGCAGTTCTTC.

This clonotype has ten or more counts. CDR3 bases: TGCAGTGCTGTGGGACTAGCGGGATACAATGAGCAGTTCTTC. The encoded protein is CSAVGLAGYNEQFF. J is TRBJ2-1 and V is TRBV20-1; TRBD2 matches 13 bases. With 5 bases clipped from V and 4 bases from J, the junction kept 2 bases outside the gene matches. Germline V lookup: CDR1 DFQATT, CDR2 SNEGSKA (reference sequence). The CDR3 covers 14 residues.

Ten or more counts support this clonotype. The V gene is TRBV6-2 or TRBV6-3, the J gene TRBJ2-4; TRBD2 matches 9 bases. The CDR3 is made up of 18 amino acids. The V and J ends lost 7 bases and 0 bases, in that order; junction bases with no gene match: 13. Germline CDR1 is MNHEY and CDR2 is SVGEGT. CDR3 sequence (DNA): TGTGCCAGCAACGCAGCGGGAGGCCTTGCACTAGCCAAAAACATTCAGTACTTC. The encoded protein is CASNAAGGLALAKNIQYF.

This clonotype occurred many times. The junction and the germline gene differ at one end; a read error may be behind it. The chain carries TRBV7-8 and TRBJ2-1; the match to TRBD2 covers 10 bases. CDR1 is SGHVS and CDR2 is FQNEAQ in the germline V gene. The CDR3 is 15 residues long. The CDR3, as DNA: TGTGCCAGCAGCTTAGCCCTAGCGGGAGCCAATAAGCAGTTCTTC. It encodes CASSLALAGANKQFF.

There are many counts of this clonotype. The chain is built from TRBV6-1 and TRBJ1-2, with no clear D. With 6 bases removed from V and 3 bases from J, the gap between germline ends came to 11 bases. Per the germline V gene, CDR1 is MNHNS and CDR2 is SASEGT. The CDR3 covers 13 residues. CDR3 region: CASRQSVDYGYTF. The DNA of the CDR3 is TGTGCCAGCAGACAGTCTGTTGACTATGGCTACACCTTC.

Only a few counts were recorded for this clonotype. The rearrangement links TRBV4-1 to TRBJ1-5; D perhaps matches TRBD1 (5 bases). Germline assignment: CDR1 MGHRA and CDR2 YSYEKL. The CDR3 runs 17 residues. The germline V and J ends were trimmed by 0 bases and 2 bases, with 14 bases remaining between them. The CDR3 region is CASSQEGGKTGNQPQHF. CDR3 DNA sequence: TGCGCCAGCAGCCAAGAGGGGGGGAAGACGGGCAATCAGCCCCAGCATTTT.

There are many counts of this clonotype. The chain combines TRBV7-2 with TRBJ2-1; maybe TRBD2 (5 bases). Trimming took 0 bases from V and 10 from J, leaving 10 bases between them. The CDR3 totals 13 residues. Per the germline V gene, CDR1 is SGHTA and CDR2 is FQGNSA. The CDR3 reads CASSLAGRREQFF. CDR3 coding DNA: TGTGCCAGCAGCTTAGCGGGTCGGAGGGAGCAGTTCTTC.

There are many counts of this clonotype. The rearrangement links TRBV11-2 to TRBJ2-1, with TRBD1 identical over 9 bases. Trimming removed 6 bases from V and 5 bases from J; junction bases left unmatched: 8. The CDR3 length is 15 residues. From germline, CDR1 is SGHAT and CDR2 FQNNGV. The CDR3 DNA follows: TGTGCCAGCAGGAAATACGGACAGGGGAACAATGAGCAGTTCTTC. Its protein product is CASRKYGQGNNEQFF.

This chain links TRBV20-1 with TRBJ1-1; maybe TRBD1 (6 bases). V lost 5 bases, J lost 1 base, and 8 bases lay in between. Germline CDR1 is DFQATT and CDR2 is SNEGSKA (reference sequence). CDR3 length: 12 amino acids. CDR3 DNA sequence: TGCAGTGCTTCGGACAGGAACACTGAAGCTTTCTTT. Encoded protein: CSASDRNTEAFF.

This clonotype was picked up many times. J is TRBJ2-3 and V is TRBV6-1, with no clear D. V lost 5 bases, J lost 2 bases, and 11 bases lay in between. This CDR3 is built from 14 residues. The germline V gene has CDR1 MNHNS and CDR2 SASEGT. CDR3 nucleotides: TGTGCCAGCAGTAGGGCAGCGAACACAGATACGCAGTATTTT. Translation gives CASSRAANTDTQYF.

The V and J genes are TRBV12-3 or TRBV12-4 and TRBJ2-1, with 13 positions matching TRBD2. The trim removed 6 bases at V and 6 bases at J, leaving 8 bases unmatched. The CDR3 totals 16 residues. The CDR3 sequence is CASSSVLAGGVNEQFF. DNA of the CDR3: TGTGCCAGCAGCAGTGTACTAGCGGGAGGGGTCAATGAGCAGTTCTTC.

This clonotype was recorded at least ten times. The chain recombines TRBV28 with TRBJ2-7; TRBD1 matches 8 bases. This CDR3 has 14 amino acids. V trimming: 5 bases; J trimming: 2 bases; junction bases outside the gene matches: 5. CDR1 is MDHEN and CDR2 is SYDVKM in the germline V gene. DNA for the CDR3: TGTGCCAGCAGTATGACAGGGGCGGCCTACGAGCAGTACTTC. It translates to CASSMTGAAYEQYF.

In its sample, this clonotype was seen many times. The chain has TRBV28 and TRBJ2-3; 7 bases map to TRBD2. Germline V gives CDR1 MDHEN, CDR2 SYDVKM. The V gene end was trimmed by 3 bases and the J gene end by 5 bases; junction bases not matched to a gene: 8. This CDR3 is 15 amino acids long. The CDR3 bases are TGTGCCAGCAGTTTTCTCGGGGGGAAGGAAGATACGCAGTATTTT. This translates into CASSFLGGKEDTQYF.

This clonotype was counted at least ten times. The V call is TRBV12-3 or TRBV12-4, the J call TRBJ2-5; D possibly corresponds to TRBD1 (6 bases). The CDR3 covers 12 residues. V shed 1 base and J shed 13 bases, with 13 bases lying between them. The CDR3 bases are TGTGCCAGCAGTTTAGGTTCGGGACACATGTACTTC. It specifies CASSLGSGHMYF.

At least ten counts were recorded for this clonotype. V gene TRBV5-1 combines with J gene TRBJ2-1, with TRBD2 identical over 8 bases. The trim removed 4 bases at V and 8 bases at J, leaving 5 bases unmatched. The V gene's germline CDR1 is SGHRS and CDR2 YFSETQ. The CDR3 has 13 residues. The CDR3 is CASSEGLGHEQFF. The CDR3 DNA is TGCGCCAGCAGCGAGGGACTAGGCCATGAGCAGTTCTTC.

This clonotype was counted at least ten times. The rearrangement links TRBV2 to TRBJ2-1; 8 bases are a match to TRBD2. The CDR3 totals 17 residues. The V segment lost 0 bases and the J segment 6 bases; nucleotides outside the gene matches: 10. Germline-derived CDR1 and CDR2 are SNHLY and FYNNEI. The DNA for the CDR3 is TGTGCCAGCAGTGAAGCGCTTCGGGGACTAGAAGGCAATGAGCAGTTCTTC. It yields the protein CASSEALRGLEGNEQFF. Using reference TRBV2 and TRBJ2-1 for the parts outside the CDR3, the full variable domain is EPEVTQTPSHQVTQMGQEVILRCVPISNHLYFYWYRQILGQKVEFLVSFYNNEISEKSEIFDDQFSVERPDGSNFTLKIRSTKLEDSAMYFCASSEALRGLEGNEQFFGPGTRLTVL.

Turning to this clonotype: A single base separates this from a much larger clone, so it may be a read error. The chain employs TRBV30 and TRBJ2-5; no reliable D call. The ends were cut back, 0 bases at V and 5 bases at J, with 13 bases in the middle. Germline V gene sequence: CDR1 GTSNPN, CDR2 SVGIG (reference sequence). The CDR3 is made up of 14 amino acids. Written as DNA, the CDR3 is TGTGCCTGGAGTGTAGGGAAGCAAGGGGAGACCCAGTACTTC. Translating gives CAWSVGKQGETQYF.

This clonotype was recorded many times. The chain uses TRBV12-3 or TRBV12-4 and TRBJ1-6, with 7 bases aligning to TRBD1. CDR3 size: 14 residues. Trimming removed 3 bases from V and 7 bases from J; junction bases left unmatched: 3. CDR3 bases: TGTGCCAGCAGTTTTGACAGGGAGAATTCACCCCTCCACTTT. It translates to CASSFDRENSPLHF.

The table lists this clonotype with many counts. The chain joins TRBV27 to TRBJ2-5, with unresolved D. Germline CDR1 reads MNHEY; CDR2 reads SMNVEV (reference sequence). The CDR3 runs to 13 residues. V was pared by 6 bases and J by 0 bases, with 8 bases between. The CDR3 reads CASRIRDQETQYF. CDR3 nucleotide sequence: TGTGCCAGCAGGATTCGGGACCAAGAGACCCAGTACTTC.

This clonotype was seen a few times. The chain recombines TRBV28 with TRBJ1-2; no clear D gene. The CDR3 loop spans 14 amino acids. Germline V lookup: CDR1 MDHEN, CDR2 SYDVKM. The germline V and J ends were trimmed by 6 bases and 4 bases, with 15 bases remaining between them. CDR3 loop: CASSLRSSSYGYTF. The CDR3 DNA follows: TGTGCCAGCAGCCTCCGGTCCAGCAGCTATGGCTACACCTTC.

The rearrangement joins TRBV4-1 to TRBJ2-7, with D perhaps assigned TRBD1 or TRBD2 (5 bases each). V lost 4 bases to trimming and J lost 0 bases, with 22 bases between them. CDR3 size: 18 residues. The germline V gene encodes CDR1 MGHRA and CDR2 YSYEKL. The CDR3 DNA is TGCGCCAGCAGCCCGGGGACGGCCAACTCCGTCAGCTCCTACGAGCAGTACTTC. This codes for CASSPGTANSVSSYEQYF.

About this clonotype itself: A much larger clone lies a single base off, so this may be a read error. The CDR3 spells CASSWGQEMNTGAFF. The CDR3, as DNA: TGCGCCAGCAGCTGGGGACAGGAGATGAACACTGGAGCTTTCTTT. J is TRBJ1-1 and V is TRBV5-1; 8 nucleotides line up with TRBD1. Germline V gene lookup returns CDR1 SGHRS and CDR2 YFSETQ. The length of the CDR3 is 15 residues.

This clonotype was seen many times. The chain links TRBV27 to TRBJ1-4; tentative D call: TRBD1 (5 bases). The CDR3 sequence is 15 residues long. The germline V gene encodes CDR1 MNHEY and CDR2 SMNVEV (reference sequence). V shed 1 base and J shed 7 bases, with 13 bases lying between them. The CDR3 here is CASSLFGAPSEKLFF. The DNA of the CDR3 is TGTGCCAGCAGTTTATTTGGGGCCCCAAGTGAAAAACTGTTTTTT.

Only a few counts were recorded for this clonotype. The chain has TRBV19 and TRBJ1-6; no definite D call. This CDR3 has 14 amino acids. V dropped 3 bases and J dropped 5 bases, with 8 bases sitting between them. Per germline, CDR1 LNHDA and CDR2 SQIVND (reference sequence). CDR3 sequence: CASSIRTDNSPLHF. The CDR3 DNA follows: TGTGCCAGTAGTATCCGGACGGATAATTCACCCCTCCACTTT.

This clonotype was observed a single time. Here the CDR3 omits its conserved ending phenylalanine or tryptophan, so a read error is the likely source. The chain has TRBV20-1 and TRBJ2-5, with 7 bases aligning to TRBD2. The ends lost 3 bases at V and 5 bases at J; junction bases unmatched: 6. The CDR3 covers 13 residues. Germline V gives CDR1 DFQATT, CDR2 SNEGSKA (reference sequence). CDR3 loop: CSARAAGWETQYL. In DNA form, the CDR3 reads TGCAGTGCTAGGGCAGCGGGATGGGAGACCCAGTACCTC.